The sequence of this T cell receptor beta chain was determined in a study of T cell repertoires in cytomegalovirus infection. Broader study findings: Cumulative public TCR beta family frequency identified CMV carriers with the relevant HLA.

TCRdb ran MiXCR on the reads and lists one entry per CDR3 protein. The table includes roughly 220,000 distinct CDR3 sequences, around two fifths detected once. There are 16 residues in the CDR3. Germline CDR1 reads SNHLY; CDR2 reads FYNNEI. With 7 bases removed from V and 4 bases from J, the gap between germline ends came to 22 bases. On this clonotype: Its target is not known.

The sample was CD8+ T cells from cultured PBMCs, taken from culture after CMV antigen stimulation. The receptor's source is a human donor in good health (CMV status not recorded). Some clones in this sample may be carry-over from other donors' samples. This chain uses TRBV2 with TRBJ1-2; possibly TRBD1 for D (5 bases). In DNA form, the CDR3 reads TGTGCCAGCACCGGCCCCCTAGGTGGGACCCTCTATGGCTACACCTTC. It codes for CASTGPLGGTLYGYTF.